Below are 5 T cell receptor beta chains sequenced from a single sample in a study of monozygotic twins with inflammatory bowel disease. TCRdb reprocessed the 5' RACE reads, keeping one entry per CDR3 protein, no DNA. The specimen's table records some 150,000 distinct CDR3 sequences. The sequenced sample was blood. These receptors came from a human donor with ulcerative colitis or Crohn's disease, or a healthy co-twin of an affected twin (not recorded which).

The J gene is TRBJ1-5, the V gene TRBV11-2; the D call from TCRdb, TRBD1, cannot be confirmed without DNA. CDR1 is SGHAT and CDR2 is FQNNGV in the germline V gene. The CDR3 runs 19 residues. The CDR3 spells CASSIPMWTGRDSNQPQHF.

The V call is TRBV3-1, the J call TRBJ2-4; the D gene TCRdb calls, TRBD2, cannot be checked with no DNA. CDR3 length equals 17 residues. Germline-derived CDR1 and CDR2 are LGHDT and YNNKEL (reference sequence). Here the CDR3 reads CASSQTSGGRMGNIQYF.

This chain's CDR3 is CASSLVLAGPYVEQFF. The rearrangement uses TRBV7-2 and TRBJ2-1; TCRdb indicates TRBD2, and absent DNA this call remains unverified. The CDR3 is made up of 16 amino acids. The germline V gene has CDR1 SGHTA and CDR2 FQGNSA.

V usage is TRBV3-1 and J usage is TRBJ2-3; absent DNA, TCRdb's TRBD2 call cannot be checked. The CDR3 covers 12 residues. The germline V gene has CDR1 LGHDT and CDR2 YNNKEL (reference sequence). CDR3 protein: CASGGDTDTQYF.

The V call is TRBV29-1, the J call TRBJ2-5. The CDR3 has 11 residues. Germline V gene lookup returns CDR1 SQVTM and CDR2 ANQGSEA. CDR3 region: CSAVDQETQYF.